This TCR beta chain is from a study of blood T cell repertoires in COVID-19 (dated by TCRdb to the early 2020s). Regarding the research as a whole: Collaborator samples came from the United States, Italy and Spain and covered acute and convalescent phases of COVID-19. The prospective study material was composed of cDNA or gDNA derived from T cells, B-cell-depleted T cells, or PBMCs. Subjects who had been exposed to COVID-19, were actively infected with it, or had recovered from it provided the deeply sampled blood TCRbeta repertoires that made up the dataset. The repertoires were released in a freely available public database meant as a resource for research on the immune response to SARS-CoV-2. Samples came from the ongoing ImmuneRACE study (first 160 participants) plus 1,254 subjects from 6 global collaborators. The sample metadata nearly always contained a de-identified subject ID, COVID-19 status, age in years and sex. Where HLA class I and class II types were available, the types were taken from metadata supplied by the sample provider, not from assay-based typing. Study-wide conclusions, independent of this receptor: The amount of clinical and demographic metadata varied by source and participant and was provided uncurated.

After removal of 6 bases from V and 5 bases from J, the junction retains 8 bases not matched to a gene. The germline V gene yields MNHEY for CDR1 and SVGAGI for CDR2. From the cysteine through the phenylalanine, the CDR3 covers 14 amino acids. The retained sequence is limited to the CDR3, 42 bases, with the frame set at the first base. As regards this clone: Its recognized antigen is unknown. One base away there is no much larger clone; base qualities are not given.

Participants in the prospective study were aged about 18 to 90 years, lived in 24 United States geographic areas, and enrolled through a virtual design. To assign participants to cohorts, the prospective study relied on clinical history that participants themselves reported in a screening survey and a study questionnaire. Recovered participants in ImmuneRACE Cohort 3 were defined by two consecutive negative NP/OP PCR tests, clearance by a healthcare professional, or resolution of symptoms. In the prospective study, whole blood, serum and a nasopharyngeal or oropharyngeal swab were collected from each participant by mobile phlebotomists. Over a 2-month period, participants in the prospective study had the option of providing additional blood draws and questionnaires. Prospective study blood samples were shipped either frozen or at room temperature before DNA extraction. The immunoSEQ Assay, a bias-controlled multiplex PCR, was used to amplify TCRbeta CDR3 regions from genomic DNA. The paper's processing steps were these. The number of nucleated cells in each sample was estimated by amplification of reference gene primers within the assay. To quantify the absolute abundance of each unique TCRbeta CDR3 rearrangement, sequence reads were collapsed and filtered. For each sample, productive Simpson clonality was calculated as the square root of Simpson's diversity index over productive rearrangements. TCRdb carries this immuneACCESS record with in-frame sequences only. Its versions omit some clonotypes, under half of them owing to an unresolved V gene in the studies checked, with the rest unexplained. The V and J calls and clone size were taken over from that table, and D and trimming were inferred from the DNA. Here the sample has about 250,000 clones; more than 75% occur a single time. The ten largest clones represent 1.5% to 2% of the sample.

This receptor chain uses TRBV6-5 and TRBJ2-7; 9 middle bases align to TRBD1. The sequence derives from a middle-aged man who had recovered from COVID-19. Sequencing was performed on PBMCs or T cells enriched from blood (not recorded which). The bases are TGTGCCAGCAGAACACCGGGACAGGGCGACGAGCAGTACTTC. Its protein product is CASRTPGQGDEQYF.